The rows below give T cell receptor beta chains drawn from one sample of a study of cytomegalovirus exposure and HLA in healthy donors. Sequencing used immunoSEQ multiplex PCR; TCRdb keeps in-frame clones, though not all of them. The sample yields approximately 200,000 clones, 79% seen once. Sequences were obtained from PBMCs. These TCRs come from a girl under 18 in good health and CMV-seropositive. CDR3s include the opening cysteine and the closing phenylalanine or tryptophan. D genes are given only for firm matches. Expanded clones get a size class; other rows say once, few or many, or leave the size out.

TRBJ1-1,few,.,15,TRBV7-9,CASTLTGGANTEAFF,TGTGCCAGCACCCTAACGGGGGGCGCGAACACTGAAGCTTTCTTT
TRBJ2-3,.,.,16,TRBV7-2,CASSPVGGAVTDTQYF,TGTGCCAGCAGCCCGGTAGGGGGGGCCGTCACAGATACGCAGTATTTT
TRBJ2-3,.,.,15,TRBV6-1,CASSDTASRTDTQYF,TGTGCCAGCAGTGATACAGCCTCTCGCACAGATACGCAGTATTTT
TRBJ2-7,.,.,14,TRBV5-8,CASSLARQIYEQYF,TGTGCCAGCAGCTTGGCCCGACAAATCTACGAGCAGTACTTC
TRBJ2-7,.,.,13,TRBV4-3,CASSQDSGYEQYF,TGCGCCAGCAGCCAAGATTCCGGGTACGAGCAGTACTTC
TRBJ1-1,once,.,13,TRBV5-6,CASSFYGEAEAFF,TGTGCCAGCAGCTTTTACGGGGAGGCTGAAGCTTTCTTT
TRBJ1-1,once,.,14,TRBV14,CASSQVEGNTEAFF,TGTGCCAGCAGCCAAGTTGAGGGGAACACTGAAGCTTTCTTT
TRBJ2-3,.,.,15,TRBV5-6,CASSSGDTSTDTQYF,TGTGCCAGCAGCTCGGGAGATACTAGCACAGATACGCAGTATTTT
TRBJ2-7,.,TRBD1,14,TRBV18,CASSPLGTGGLQYF,TGTGCCAGCTCACCACTCGGGACAGGGGGCTTGCAGTACTTC
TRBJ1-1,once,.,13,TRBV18,CASSPGKNTEAFF,TGTGCCAGCTCACCGGGCAAGAACACTGAAGCTTTCTTT
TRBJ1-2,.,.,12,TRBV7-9,CASSLETVGYTF,TGTGCCAGCAGCTTAGAGACAGTGGGCTACACCTTC
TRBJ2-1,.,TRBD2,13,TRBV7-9,CASSLYSGGEQFF,TGTGCCAGCAGCTTATATTCGGGGGGGGAGCAGTTCTTC
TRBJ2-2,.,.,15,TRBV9,CASSVEGGAPGELFF,TGTGCCAGCAGCGTAGAGGGGGGGGCCCCCGGGGAGCTGTTTTTT
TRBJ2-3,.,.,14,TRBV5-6,CASSPGLLRDTQYF,TGTGCCAGCAGTCCGGGACTCCTCAGGGATACGCAGTATTTT
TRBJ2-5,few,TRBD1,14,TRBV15,CATSRTGGMETQYF,TGTGCCACCAGCAGGACAGGGGGCATGGAGACCCAGTACTTC
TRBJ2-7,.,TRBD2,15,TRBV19,CASSPQGGVGYEQYF,TGTGCCAGTAGTCCGCAGGGAGGGGTCGGTTATGAGCAGTACTTC
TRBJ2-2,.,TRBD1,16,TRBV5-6,CASSLIPGQYTGELFF,TGTGCCAGCAGCCTGATACCGGGACAGTATACCGGGGAGCTGTTTTTT
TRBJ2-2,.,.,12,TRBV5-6,CASSKTGGELFF,TGTGCCAGCAGCAAGACAGGCGGGGAGCTGTTTTTT
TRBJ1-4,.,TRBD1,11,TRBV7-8,CASSQGDKLFF,TGTGCCAGCAGCCAGGGGGACAAACTGTTTTTT
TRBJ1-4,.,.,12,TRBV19,CASCRVGEKLFF,TGTGCCAGTTGCCGGGTTGGTGAAAAACTGTTTTTT
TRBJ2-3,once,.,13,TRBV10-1,CASSAQGRDTQYF,TGCGCCAGCAGTGCACAGGGCCGAGATACGCAGTATTTT
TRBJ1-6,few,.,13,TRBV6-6,CASSQGASSPLHF,TGTGCCAGCAGCCAAGGGGCCTCTTCACCCCTCCACTTT
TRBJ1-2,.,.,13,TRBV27,CASSFGATAGYTF,TGTGCCAGCAGTTTTGGGGCCACAGCCGGCTACACCTTC
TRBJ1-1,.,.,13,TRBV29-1,CSGRQAKYTEAFF,TGCAGCGGAAGACAGGCGAAATACACTGAAGCTTTCTTT
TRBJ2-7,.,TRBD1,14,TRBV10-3,CAIRAGGSSYEQYF,TGTGCCATCAGGGCAGGGGGAAGCTCCTACGAGCAGTACTTC
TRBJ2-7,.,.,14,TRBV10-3,CAISESTRGYEQYF,TGTGCCATCAGTGAGTCGACCAGGGGTTACGAGCAGTACTTC